This TCR beta chain was documented in a study of blood T cell repertoires in COVID-19. Whole-study context: Material from acute and convalescent COVID-19 was sourced from the United States, Italy and Spain. Sources were T cells, B-cell-depleted T cells, or PBMCs; the material itself was cDNA or gDNA.

This clone has a single count. In germline, CDR1 is MGHRA, CDR2 YSYEKL. The V and J ends lost 7 bases and 1 base, in that order; junction bases with no gene match: 9. The CDR3 has 17 amino acids. Profiling relied on immunoSEQ multiplex PCR, and the TCRdb table lists in-frame clones only, not all of them. The top ten hold about 5.8% of the sample, which has under 55,000 clones, around four fifths seen once. Sequenced: peripheral blood. This chain links TRBV4-1 with TRBJ2-6; 8 nucleotides line up with TRBD1. The receptor was isolated from a human donor in a cohort sampled during active COVID-19. This CDR3 is CASTTNRGKSGANVLTF. As DNA, the CDR3 is TGCGCCAGCACAACAAACAGGGGGAAGTCTGGGGCCAACGTCCTGACTTTC.